Listed below are T cell receptor beta chains from one sample, sequenced in a study of shared clonotypes between healthy human individuals. Profiled with immunoSEQ multiplex PCR; TCRdb holds only in-frame clones, not every one. The sample lists hundreds of thousands of clones; 73% were seen once. The sample was memory CD4+ T cells sorted from blood. Every receptor here comes from a man under 40 in good health. Each CDR3 is given with its conserved first and last residue. D genes are given only for firm matches. Only part of the rows carry a size: once, few, many, or a class if the clone is expanded.

>-|TRBD1|TRBJ1-3|15|TRBV30
CAWSVQGGSGNTIYF
TGTGCCTGGAGTGTACAAGGGGGCTCAGGAAACACCATATATTTT
>few|TRBD2|TRBJ2-6|18|TRBV14
CASSQVRAGGSGANVLTF
TGTGCCAGCAGCCAAGTTCGTGCGGGGGGCTCTGGGGCCAACGTCCTGACTTTC
>-|TRBD1|TRBJ1-6|14|TRBV6-5
CASSYQGAFSPLHF
TGTGCCAGCAGTTACCAGGGGGCTTTTTCACCCCTCCACTTT
>-|TRBD2|TRBJ2-5|16|TRBV18
CASSPLFAGGQETQYF
TGTGCCAGCTCACCACTTTTCGCGGGAGGTCAAGAGACCCAGTACTTC
>many|-|TRBJ2-3|14|TRBV6-5
CASSYSRGRDTQYF
TGTGCCAGCAGTTACTCGAGGGGTCGGGATACGCAGTATTTT
>-|TRBD1|TRBJ2-5|16|TRBV7-2
CASSLGESGTGETQYF
TGTGCCAGCAGCTTAGGGGAATCCGGGACAGGGGAGACCCAGTACTTC
>-|TRBD1|TRBJ2-1|15|TRBV19
CASSPRTGGYNEQFF
TGTGCCAGTAGTCCCCGGACAGGGGGCTACAATGAGCAGTTCTTC
>-|TRBD1|TRBJ1-4|15|TRBV28
CASSLPRGRGEKLFF
TGTGCCAGCAGTTTACCCAGGGGGCGCGGGGAAAAACTGTTTTTT
>-|-|TRBJ1-5|15|TRBV6-1
CASRGGATSNQPQHF
TGTGCCAGCAGGGGAGGGGCCACTAGCAATCAGCCCCAGCATTTT
>-|TRBD2|TRBJ2-3|18|TRBV5-4
CASSLSLAGGPRTDTQYF
TGTGCCAGCAGCTTGTCACTAGCGGGAGGGCCGCGCACAGATACGCAGTATTTT
>-|TRBD1|TRBJ2-7|15|TRBV4-3
CASSLDRGDSYEQYF
TGCGCCAGCAGCCTCGACAGGGGGGACTCCTACGAGCAGTACTTC
>-|-|TRBJ2-7|14|TRBV6-6
CASTRSWTAYEQYF
TGTGCCAGCACTCGATCTTGGACAGCGTACGAGCAGTACTTC
>-|-|TRBJ2-1|13|TRBV9
CASSVVVYNEQFF
TGTGCCAGCAGCGTAGTGGTGTACAATGAGCAGTTCTTC
>-|-|TRBJ2-2|15|TRBV19
CASSMGWGNTGELFF
TGTGCCAGTAGTATGGGGTGGGGCAACACCGGGGAGCTGTTTTTT
>-|-|TRBJ2-7|12|TRBV2
CASSEARGEQYF
TGTGCCAGCAGTGAAGCGCGTGGCGAGCAGTACTTC
>-|-|TRBJ2-1|14|TRBV28
CASMGLISYNEQFF
TGTGCCAGCATGGGGTTGATCTCCTACAATGAGCAGTTCTTC
>-|TRBD2|TRBJ2-6|19|TRBV5-1
CASSFLIAGPSSGANVLTF
TGCGCCAGCAGCTTCCTTATAGCGGGGCCTTCCTCTGGGGCCAACGTCCTGACTTTC
>-|TRBD1|TRBJ1-5|13|TRBV2
CASSRTGVSPQHF
TGTGCCAGCAGTCGGACAGGCGTGTCGCCCCAGCATTTT
>-|-|TRBJ1-1|14|TRBV7-9
CASSLDGGFTEAFF
TGTGCCAGCAGCTTAGACGGGGGGTTCACTGAAGCTTTCTTT
>-|-|TRBJ1-1|15|TRBV11-2
CASSLARGAGTEAFF
TGTGCCAGCAGCTTAGCCCGGGGCGCGGGCACTGAAGCTTTCTTT
>-|-|TRBJ2-1|13|TRBV6-6
CASSYGPGGEQFF
TGTGCCAGCAGTTACGGCCCTGGGGGTGAGCAGTTCTTC
>-|-|TRBJ2-1|14|TRBV11-2
CASSQSGQYNEQFF
TGTGCCAGCAGCCAATCCGGACAGTACAATGAGCAGTTCTTC
>-|TRBD1|TRBJ2-2|16|TRBV5-1
CASSPLGTANTGELFF
TGCGCCAGCAGCCCGTTGGGGACAGCGAACACCGGGGAGCTGTTTTTT
>-|-|TRBJ1-3|14|TRBV6-5
CASKSWTTGNTIYF
TGTGCCAGCAAAAGTTGGACGACTGGAAACACCATATATTTT
>-|-|TRBJ2-1|18|TRBV15
CATSSAGGGGVYYNEQFF
TGTGCCACCAGCAGCGCCGGAGGGGGAGGGGTCTACTACAATGAGCAGTTCTTC
>-|-|TRBJ2-1|12|TRBV5-6
CASSLAVGEQFF
TGTGCCAGCAGCTTAGCAGTTGGGGAGCAGTTCTTC
>-|TRBD1|TRBJ2-5|14|TRBV2
CASRNRDRAETQYF
TGTGCCAGCAGAAACCGGGACAGGGCAGAGACCCAGTACTTC
>-|-|TRBJ2-2|14|TRBV7-2
CASSSGQITGELFF
TGTGCCAGCAGCTCTGGACAGATCACCGGGGAGCTGTTTTTT
>-|-|TRBJ2-2|13|TRBV6-5
CAGRDMNTGELFF
TGTGCCGGACGGGACATGAACACCGGGGAGCTGTTTTTT
>-|TRBD2|TRBJ2-1|16|TRBV4-1
CASSQFSGLAYNEQFF
TGCGCCAGCAGCCAATTTTCGGGACTAGCCTACAATGAGCAGTTCTTC
>-|-|TRBJ2-7|13|TRBV30
CAWTSGPPGEQYF
TGTGCCTGGACTTCGGGCCCCCCGGGGGAGCAGTACTTC
>-|TRBD1|TRBJ2-1|15|TRBV7-2
CASSPAGTGYNEQFF
TGTGCCAGCAGCCCCGCCGGGACAGGATACAATGAGCAGTTCTTC
>-|-|TRBJ2-3|14|TRBV11-3
CASSHPGPTDTQYF
TGTGCCAGCAGCCACCCGGGGCCCACAGATACGCAGTATTTT
>-|TRBD2|TRBJ2-1|13|TRBV10-2
CASSELPGLGPFF
TGCGCCAGCAGTGAGCTCCCAGGACTAGGCCCGTTCTTC
>-|-|TRBJ2-1|15|TRBV7-6
CASGSAPGSYNEQFF
TGTGCCAGCGGGTCGGCCCCCGGGAGCTACAATGAGCAGTTCTTC
>few|-|TRBJ2-1|11|TRBV10-1
CASSDLNEQFF
TGCGCCAGCAGTGACCTCAATGAGCAGTTCTTC
>-|-|TRBJ1-1|15|TRBV19
CASSLRWTGVTEAFF
TGTGCCAGTAGTCTCCGATGGACGGGGGTCACTGAAGCTTTCTTT
>-|TRBD1|TRBJ1-2|17|TRBV2
CASRQIPGQGGAYGYTF
TGTGCCAGCAGACAAATCCCGGGACAGGGGGGGGCCTATGGCTACACCTTC
>few|-|TRBJ1-2|17|TRBV15
CATSRGEGGQINYGYTF
TGTGCCACCAGCAGAGGCGAGGGGGGACAAATTAACTATGGCTACACCTTC
>-|TRBD2|TRBJ2-3|14|TRBV27
CANRLAGDPDTQYF
TGTGCCAACCGACTAGCGGGAGATCCAGATACGCAGTATTTT
>-|-|TRBJ1-6|15|TRBV5-4
CASSTDGRTNSPLHF
TGTGCCAGCAGCACGGACGGTAGGACCAATTCACCCCTCCACTTT
>-|TRBD2|TRBJ2-5|16|TRBV18
CASSPFRLAGEETQYF
TGTGCCAGCTCACCATTTCGACTAGCGGGGGAGGAGACCCAGTACTTC
>-|TRBD1|TRBJ1-2|15|TRBV5-8
CASSPRLTGAYGYTF
TGTGCCAGCAGCCCAAGGTTGACAGGGGCCTATGGCTACACCTTC
>-|TRBD2|TRBJ2-3|16|TRBV25-1
CASRPASGLGTDTQYF
TGTGCGAGCAGGCCCGCTAGCGGGCTGGGAACAGATACGCAGTATTTT
>-|-|TRBJ2-1|13|TRBV11-2
CASSSASTNEQFF
TGTGCCAGCAGCTCCGCTAGCACGAATGAGCAGTTCTTC
>-|TRBD1|TRBJ1-2|15|TRBV28
CASSLLTGGADGYTF
TGTGCCAGCAGTTTATTGACAGGGGGCGCGGATGGCTACACCTTC
>-|TRBD2|TRBJ2-7|15|TRBV19
CASSRPSGRPYEQYF
TGTGCCAGTAGCCGACCTAGCGGGCGACCCTACGAGCAGTACTTC
>-|-|TRBJ1-5|16|TRBV10-3
CAISESLSGNNQPQHF
TGTGCCATCAGTGAGTCTCTATCAGGGAATAATCAGCCCCAGCATTTT